The 10 T cell receptor beta chains below all came from one sample that was sequenced in a study of OX40 agonist ivuxolimab in advanced cancers. The repertoire was sequenced with immunoSEQ multiplex PCR; TCRdb's copy has only in-frame clones and lacks some. The table records over 95,000 clones, around 90% of them present only once. The material was CD4+ or CD8+ T cells sorted from blood, obtained in a trial of the OX40 agonist ivuxolimab. These receptors all stem from an adult with an advanced solid tumor such as melanoma, head and neck, liver or kidney cancer.

The rearrangement uses TRBV6-5 and TRBJ2-7; TRBD1 is a possible D gene (6 bases). The CDR3 is made up of 14 amino acids. Trimming took 4 bases from V and 2 from J, leaving 12 bases between them. CDR1 MNHEY and CDR2 SVGAGI come from the germline V gene. The DNA of the CDR3 is TGTGCCAGCAGTTCCCAGACAGGCCCCTACGAGCAGTACTTC. Protein: CASSSQTGPYEQYF.

V and J are TRBV11-3 and TRBJ2-1; unclear D gene. Germline assignment: CDR1 SGHNT and CDR2 YENEEA. The CDR3 is 16 amino acids. V was trimmed by 1 base and J by 0 bases, leaving 10 bases between them. DNA for the CDR3: TGTGCCAGCAGCTTAGGCGGTAGTGGCTCCTACAATGAGCAGTTCTTC. Translation gives CASSLGGSGSYNEQFF.

V usage is TRBV11-2 and J usage is TRBJ1-1; no reliable D call. From germline, CDR1 is SGHAT and CDR2 FQNNGV. V was clipped by 1 base and J by 1 base, with 7 bases between them. The CDR3 loop spans 14 amino acids. The CDR3 bases are TGTGCCAGCAGCTTAGGTGTTTCGAACACTGAAGCTTTCTTT. Translation: CASSLGVSNTEAFF.

This chain connects TRBV4-3 to TRBJ2-4; TRBD1 might be the D (5 bases). This CDR3 has 15 residues. Germline CDR1 and CDR2: LGHNA and YSLEER. Trimming removed 1 base at V and 5 bases at J, with 12 bases between. CDR3: CASSQAQGWENIQYF. CDR3 bases: TGCGCCAGCAGCCAAGCCCAGGGATGGGAAAACATTCAGTACTTC.

The V call is TRBV2, the J call TRBJ2-1, with TRBD2 identical over 16 bases. Trimming at V came to 3 bases and at J to 14 bases, leaving 7 bases not matched to a gene. The CDR3 is 15 residues long. Per germline, CDR1 SNHLY and CDR2 FYNNEI. CDR3 in DNA: TGTGCCAGCAGTGAGGGACTAGCGGGAGGGCGAGAAAAGTTCTTC. Protein product: CASSEGLAGGREKFF.

V gene TRBV6-5 combines with J gene TRBJ1-2; D remains ambiguous. From germline, CDR1 is MNHEY and CDR2 SVGAGI. The CDR3 has 14 amino acids. Deletions cut 6 bases from V and 8 bases from J, with 19 bases between. CDR3 sequence: CASRINPGPSGYTF. The CDR3 DNA reads as TGTGCCAGCAGGATCAACCCGGGTCCCTCGGGCTACACCTTC.

The J gene is TRBJ1-2, the V gene TRBV4-1; 7 nucleotides match TRBD1. The CDR3 consists of 16 residues. V was pared by 1 base and J by 1 base, with 6 bases of the junction left unmatched. Germline loops: CDR1 MGHRA, CDR2 YSYEKL. The CDR3 DNA follows: TGCGCCAGCAGCCAAGGCGGGACAGCCTATAACTATGGCTACACCTTC. Protein sequence: CASSQGGTAYNYGYTF.

As regards this clone: The sample contains more than one DNA sequence encoding this CDR3. The chain recombines TRBV6-5 with TRBJ2-2; D unresolved. CDR3 length: 16 amino acids. Germline V CDR1 and CDR2: MNHEY, SVGAGI. The V gene lost 0 bases and the J gene lost 0 bases, with 8 bases spanning the gap. The CDR3 DNA reads as TGTGCCAGCAGTTACTCCCGAAGGACGAACACCGGGGAGCTGTTTTTT. Translated, it gives CASSYSRRTNTGELFF.

CDR3 amino acids: CASSDRGYEQYF. CDR3 in DNA: TGTGCCAGCAGTGACAGGGGGTACGAGCAGTACTTC. J is TRBJ2-7 and V is TRBV6-1; 7 nucleotides match TRBD1. CDR3 length: 12 amino acids. V trimming: 3 bases; J trimming: 4 bases; junction bases outside the gene matches: 0. CDR1 is MNHNS, CDR2 SASEGT, per germline.

The chain joins TRBV6-6 to TRBJ2-3; TRBD2 matches at 8 bases. This CDR3 is 15 amino acids long. The V gene's germline CDR1 is MNHNY and CDR2 SVGAGI (reference sequence). V gave up 10 bases and J gave up 0 bases; unmatched junction bases: 9. Here the CDR3 DNA reads TGTGCCACCACCTTACTAGCGGCTAGCACAGATACGCAGTATTTT. It specifies CATTLLAASTDTQYF.